One and the same sample provided the 17 T cell receptor beta chains below, sequenced in a study of T cell repertoires in aging, cancer and after chemotherapy. Peripheral blood genomic DNA, not sorted cells or RNA, was the template. Multiplex touch-down PCR with TRB-A/B primers amplified rearranged V-D-J TRB sequences. Using its own MiXCR run on the multiplex PCR reads, TCRdb lists one record per CDR3 protein. The sample gives about 3,200 distinct CDR3 sequences, over 20% of which show up once; 39% is in the top ten. Specimen: blood. All receptors come from a human donor with a blood cancer.

This clonotype was observed a few times. This rearrangement joins TRBV12-3 or TRBV12-4 to TRBJ1-3; TRBD1 agrees at 8 bases. The CDR3 totals 16 residues. Trimming cost V 6 bases and J 0 bases; bases outside gene matches: 7. CDR3 in DNA: TGTGCCAGCAGGACCCGACAGGGGAGCTCTGGAAACACCATATATTTT. It translates to CASRTRQGSSGNTIYF.

This clonotype is medium-sized (0.01 to 0.1%) within its sample. The V call is TRBV6-2 or TRBV6-3, the J call TRBJ1-2, with 8 bases lining up with TRBD1. V was pared by 6 bases and J by 7 bases, with 7 bases of the junction left unmatched. Germline loops: CDR1 MNHEY, CDR2 SVGEGT. The CDR3 length is 13 residues. The DNA for the CDR3 is TGTGCCAGCAGAGACAGGGGAAATCGTGGCTACACCTTC. Translation gives CASRDRGNRGYTF.

V gene TRBV19 combines with J gene TRBJ1-4; the match to TRBD1 covers 9 bases. V trimming: 4 bases; J trimming: 5 bases; junction bases outside the gene matches: 8. This CDR3 spans 16 amino acids. Per the germline V gene, CDR1 is LNHDA and CDR2 is SQIVND (reference sequence). The CDR3 reads CASSTGQGYPNEKLFF. The CDR3 coding sequence is TGTGCCAGTAGTACGGGACAGGGTTATCCGAATGAAAAACTGTTTTTT.

This chain uses TRBV7-2 with TRBJ1-1; the match to TRBD1 covers 8 bases. The CDR3 covers 14 residues. Germline loops: CDR1 SGHTA, CDR2 FQGNSA. Losses at the gene ends were 6 bases for V and 5 bases for J; bases not matched to a gene: 8. The CDR3, as DNA: TGTGCCAGCAGACCCCGTACAGGGGGAACTGAAGCTTTCTTT. This codes for CASRPRTGGTEAFF.

This clonotype counts as medium-sized. In DNA, the CDR3 is TGTGCCAGCAGCTTAGCTAGGGTCGGCTACACCTTC. Translating gives CASSLARVGYTF. The chain has TRBV7-2 and TRBJ1-2; D is undetermined. CDR1 is SGHTA and CDR2 is FQGNSA in the germline V gene. Trimming took off 0 bases at V and 8 bases at J, with 7 bases between the two ends. The CDR3 consists of 12 residues.

Relative to its sample, this clonotype is hyperexpanded. The chain combines TRBV13 with TRBJ1-2; 8 positions agree with TRBD1. J gave up 8 bases and V 5 bases, and 16 bases lay outside the gene matches. The CDR3 is 16 amino acids. CDR1 and CDR2 from the germline V gene are PRHDT and FYEKMQ (reference sequence). The DNA for the CDR3 is TGTGCCAGCAGCCTCGTCCCCGGACAGGGAATAGAGGGCTACACCTTC. Residues: CASSLVPGQGIEGYTF.

The CDR3 nucleotides read TGTGCCAGCAGCCAATGGACTAGCGGGGGAAACAATGAGCAGTTCTTC. It encodes CASSQWTSGGNNEQFF. The chain employs TRBV11-1 and TRBJ2-5, with 13 positions matching TRBD2. Judging by the DNA end, TRBJ2-1 fits better; the J call may be wrong. The CDR3 loop spans 16 amino acids. CDR1 SGHAT and CDR2 FQDESV come from the germline V gene (reference sequence).

This clonotype was recorded a few times. The rearrangement links TRBV7-2 to TRBJ2-5; D unclear. CDR1 SGHTA and CDR2 FQGNSA come from the germline V gene. The CDR3 contains 13 residues. Deletions cut 2 bases from V and 1 base from J, with 5 bases between. Written as DNA, the CDR3 is TGTGCCAGCAGCTTAACCCCCCAAGAGACCCAGTACTTC. It translates to CASSLTPQETQYF.

On this clonotype itself: A much larger clone differs by one base, so this may be a read error. V gene TRBV20-1 combines with J gene TRBJ2-2; D is ambiguous. There are 14 residues in the CDR3. V lost 7 bases and J lost 2, with 14 bases in between. Per the germline V gene, CDR1 is DFQATT and CDR2 is SNEGSKA (reference sequence). This CDR3 reads CSVVTPSNTGELFF. CDR3 coding DNA: TGCAGTGTCGTGACACCGAGTAACACCGGGGAGCTGTTTTTT.

This clonotype is classed as medium-sized (0.01 to 0.1%). The chain is built from TRBV27 and TRBJ2-3; TRBD1 or TRBD2 may be the D gene (6 bases each). This CDR3 is built from 18 residues. Germline V gene data show CDR1 as MNHEY and CDR2 as SMNVEV (reference sequence). Trimming cost V 0 bases and J 1 base, with 17 bases left between them. DNA for the CDR3: TGTGCCAGCAGTTTATCGCGATGGGGGGCGCTCCGCACAGATACGCAGTATTTT. It translates to CASSLSRWGALRTDTQYF.

The CDR3 region has the DNA TGTGCCAGTAGTATGGGGGACCGGGGCACTGAAGCTTTCTTT. This translates into CASSMGDRGTEAFF. V gene TRBV19 combines with J gene TRBJ1-1; a weak D match, TRBD1 (5 bases). V shed 3 bases and J shed 4 bases, with 12 bases lying between them. This CDR3 is 14 amino acids long. Germline CDR1 reads LNHDA; CDR2 reads SQIVND (reference sequence).

The V and J genes are TRBV5-1 and TRBJ2-7; 7 bases map to TRBD1. V lost 7 bases to trimming and J lost 5 bases; unmatched junction nucleotides: 9. CDR3 size: 13 residues. Germline V gene data show CDR1 as SGHRS and CDR2 as YFSETQ. The CDR3 sequence is CASRQGGWNEQYF. The CDR3 nucleotides are TGCGCCAGCCGACAGGGTGGTTGGAACGAGCAGTACTTC.

In its sample, this clonotype is medium-sized. The chain joins TRBV30 to TRBJ1-4, with D perhaps matching TRBD1 (6 bases). Per germline, CDR1 GTSNPN and CDR2 SVGIG (reference sequence). This CDR3 comprises 14 residues. Between the trimmed V and J ends, which lost 2 bases and 7 bases, there was a span of 14 bases. CDR3 region: CAWSHAGVGEKLFF. CDR3 in DNA: TGTGCCTGGAGTCACGCAGGGGTCGGTGAAAAACTGTTTTTT.

This clonotype is a singleton in its sample. The chain couples TRBV7-4 to TRBJ2-7; 10 bases line up with TRBD2. This CDR3 is 15 amino acids long. Germline CDR1 reads SGHVT; CDR2 reads SQSDAQ. V dropped 1 base and J dropped 3; count of bases not matched to a gene: 3. CDR3 residues: CASSLGSGRVYEQYF. The CDR3 coding sequence is TGTGCCAGCAGCTTAGGAAGCGGGAGGGTCTACGAGCAGTACTTC.

In this sample, this clonotype is medium-sized. The chain couples TRBV6-1 to TRBJ1-4; D is ambiguous. This CDR3 has 16 amino acids. With 8 bases removed from V and 0 bases from J, the gap between germline ends came to 16 bases. Germline lookup yields CDR1 MNHNS and CDR2 SASEGT. This CDR3 is CASGRVTGATNEKLFF. The CDR3 DNA reads TGTGCCAGCGGCCGGGTTACCGGAGCAACTAATGAAAAACTGTTTTTT.

This clonotype qualifies as medium-sized. Here the CDR3 DNA reads TGTGCCAGTAGTATCGCCTTATGGGACGAGCAGTACTTC. Its protein is CASSIALWDEQYF. This sequence joins TRBV19 and TRBJ2-7; D remains ambiguous. Per germline, CDR1 LNHDA and CDR2 SQIVND (reference sequence). The CDR3 runs to 13 residues. V lost 3 bases and J lost 5, with 11 bases in between.

On this clonotype itself: A read error is possible here, since a much larger clone lies one base away. V gene TRBV12-3 or TRBV12-4 combines with J gene TRBJ1-6; 9 positions match TRBD1. This CDR3 spans 15 amino acids. CDR3 loop: CVSNRQGGSNSPLHF. Written as DNA, the CDR3 is TGTGTCAGCAACCGACAGGGGGGTTCCAATTCACCCCTCCACTTT.